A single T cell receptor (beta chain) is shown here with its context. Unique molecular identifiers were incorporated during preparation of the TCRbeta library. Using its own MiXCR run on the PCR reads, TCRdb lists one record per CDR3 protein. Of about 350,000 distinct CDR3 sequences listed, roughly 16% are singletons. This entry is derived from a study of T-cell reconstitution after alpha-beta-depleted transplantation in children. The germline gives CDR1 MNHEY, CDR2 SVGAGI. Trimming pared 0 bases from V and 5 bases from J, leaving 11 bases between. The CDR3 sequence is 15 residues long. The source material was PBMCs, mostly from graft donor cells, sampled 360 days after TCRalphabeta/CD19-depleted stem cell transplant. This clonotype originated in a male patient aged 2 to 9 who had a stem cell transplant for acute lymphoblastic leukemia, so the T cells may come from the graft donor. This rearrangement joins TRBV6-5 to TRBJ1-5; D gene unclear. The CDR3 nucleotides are TGTGCCAGCAGTTACTCGTCCTGGGAGGATCAGCCCCAGCATTTT. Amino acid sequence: CASSYSSWEDQPQHF.